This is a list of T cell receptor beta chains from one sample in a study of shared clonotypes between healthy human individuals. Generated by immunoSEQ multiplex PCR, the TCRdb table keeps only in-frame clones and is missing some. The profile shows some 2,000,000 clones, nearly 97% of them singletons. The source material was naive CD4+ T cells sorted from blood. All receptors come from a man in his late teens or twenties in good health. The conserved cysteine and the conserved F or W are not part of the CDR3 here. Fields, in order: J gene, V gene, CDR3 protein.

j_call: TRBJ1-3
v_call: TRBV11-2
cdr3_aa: ASSPIMGSSGNTIY

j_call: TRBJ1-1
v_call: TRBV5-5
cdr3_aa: ASSLVLGVNTEAF

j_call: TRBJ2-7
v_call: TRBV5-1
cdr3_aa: ASSLDQGSYEQY

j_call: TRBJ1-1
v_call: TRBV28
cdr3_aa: ASSAGRFNTEAF

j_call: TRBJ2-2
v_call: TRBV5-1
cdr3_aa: ASGRGEGTGELF

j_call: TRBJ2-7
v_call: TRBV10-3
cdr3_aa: AISAGQGGPYEQY

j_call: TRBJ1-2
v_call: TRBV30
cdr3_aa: AWSVRRVGGYT

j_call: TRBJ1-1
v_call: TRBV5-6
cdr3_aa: ASSPLRTGKNTEAF

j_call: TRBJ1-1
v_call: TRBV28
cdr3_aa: ASSATQKGETEAF

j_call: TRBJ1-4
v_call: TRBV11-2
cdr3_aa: ASSIQGFGTNEKLF

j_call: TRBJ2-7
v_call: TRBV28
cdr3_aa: ASSLGDRGFNYEQY

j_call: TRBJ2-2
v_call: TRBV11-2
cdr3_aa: ASRKSGIPGELF

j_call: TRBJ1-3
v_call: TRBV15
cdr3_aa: ATSRDWQGGNTIY

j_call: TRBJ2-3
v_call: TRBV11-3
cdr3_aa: ASSRGTDTQY

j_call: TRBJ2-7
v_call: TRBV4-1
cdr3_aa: ASSPQPLRAPSYEQY

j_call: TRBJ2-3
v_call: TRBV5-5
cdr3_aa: ASSLVGRRHTDTQY

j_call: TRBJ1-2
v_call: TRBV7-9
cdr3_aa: ASSLAGPQGARYGYT

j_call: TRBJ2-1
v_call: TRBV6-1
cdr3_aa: ASHRAAGNEQF

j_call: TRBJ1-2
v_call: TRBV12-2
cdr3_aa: ASRLDKTGSYGYT

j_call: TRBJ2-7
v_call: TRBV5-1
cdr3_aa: ASRGQGSEQY

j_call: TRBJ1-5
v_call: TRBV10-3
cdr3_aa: AISESGTLNQPQH

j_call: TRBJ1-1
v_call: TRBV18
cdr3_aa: ASSPQKDSNTEAF